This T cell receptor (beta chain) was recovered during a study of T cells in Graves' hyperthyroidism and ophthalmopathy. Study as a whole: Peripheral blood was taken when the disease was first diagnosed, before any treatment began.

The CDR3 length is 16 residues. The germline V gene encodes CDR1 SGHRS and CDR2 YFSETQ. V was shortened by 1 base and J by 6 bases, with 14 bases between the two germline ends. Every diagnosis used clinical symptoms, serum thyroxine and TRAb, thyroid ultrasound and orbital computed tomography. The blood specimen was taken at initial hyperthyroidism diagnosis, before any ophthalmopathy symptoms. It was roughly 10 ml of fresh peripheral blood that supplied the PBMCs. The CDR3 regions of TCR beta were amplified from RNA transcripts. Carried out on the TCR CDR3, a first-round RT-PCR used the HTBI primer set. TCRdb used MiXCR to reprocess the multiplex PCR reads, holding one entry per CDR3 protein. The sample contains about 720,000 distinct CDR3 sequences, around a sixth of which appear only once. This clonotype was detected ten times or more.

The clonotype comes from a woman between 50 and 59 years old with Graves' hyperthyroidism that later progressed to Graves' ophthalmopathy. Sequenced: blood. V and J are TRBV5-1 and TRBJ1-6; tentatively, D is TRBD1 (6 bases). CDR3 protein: CASSLQDRGGNSPLHF. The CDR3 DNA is TGCGCCAGCAGCTTGCAGGACAGAGGCGGTAATTCACCCCTCCACTTT.